What follows are 20 T cell receptor beta chains derived from one specimen sequenced in a study of cytomegalovirus exposure and HLA in healthy donors. The repertoire was sequenced with immunoSEQ multiplex PCR; TCRdb's copy has only in-frame clones and lacks some. Of almost 200,000 clones detected, about 81% appear once; the ten largest clones hold over 0.95%. Sequenced input: PBMCs. All receptors derive from a woman aged 25 to 39 in good health and CMV-seronegative.

The chain uses TRBV2 and TRBJ2-3, with 10 bases aligning to TRBD1. The germline V gene encodes CDR1 SNHLY and CDR2 FYNNEI. This CDR3 comprises 13 residues. Trimming took 4 bases from V and 6 from J; bases not matched to a gene: 1. CDR3 loop: CASSADRGDTQYF. Here the CDR3 DNA reads TGTGCCAGCAGTGCGGACAGGGGGGATACGCAGTATTTT.

The chain has TRBV7-9 and TRBJ2-1; the D gene is possibly TRBD1 (5 bases). The V end lost 2 bases, the J end lost 0 bases, and 11 bases lay between the germline ends. The CDR3 consists of 16 residues. The V gene's germline CDR1 is SEHNR and CDR2 FQNEAQ (reference sequence). CDR3 region: CASSLRADSSYNEQFF. CDR3 DNA: TGTGCCAGCAGCTTAAGGGCTGACAGCTCCTACAATGAGCAGTTCTTC.

The V call is TRBV27, the J call TRBJ2-7, with 10 nucleotides matching TRBD1. Trimming at V came to 2 bases and at J to 2 bases, leaving 3 bases not matched to a gene. Germline V gene data show CDR1 as MNHEY and CDR2 as SMNVEV (reference sequence). The CDR3 has 15 amino acids. CDR3 sequence: CASSLGDRGPYEQYF. In DNA, the CDR3 is TGTGCCAGCAGTTTAGGTGACAGGGGGCCCTACGAGCAGTACTTC.

This clone was seen a handful of times. This chain connects TRBV7-2 to TRBJ2-7; D is undetermined. Germline CDR1 reads SGHTA; CDR2 reads FQGNSA. The CDR3 consists of 13 residues. V was pared by 6 bases and J by 0 bases, with 9 bases between. The CDR3 loop is CASRYQNSYEQYF. Written as DNA, the CDR3 is TGTGCCAGCAGGTACCAGAACTCCTACGAGCAGTACTTC.

The count of this clone is one. The gene calls are TRBV5-1 and TRBJ2-2; 7 bases match TRBD1. This CDR3 is built from 17 residues. The J segment lost 6 bases and the V segment lost 4 bases, leaving 15 bases of the junction unmatched. The germline V gene has CDR1 SGHRS and CDR2 YFSETQ. The CDR3 region is CASSRLQGQGGAGELFF. CDR3 nucleotide sequence: TGCGCCAGCAGCCGACTACAGGGGCAAGGCGGAGCCGGGGAGCTGTTTTTT.

The chain is built from TRBV9 and TRBJ1-5, with 8 bases fitting TRBD1. CDR1 and CDR2 (germline): SGDLS, YYNGEE. This CDR3 has 15 amino acids. V lost 4 bases and J lost 2; bases outside the gene matches: 5. CDR3 DNA: TGTGCCAGCAGCTTCTCGACAGGGGGCAATCAGCCCCAGCATTTT. Translation: CASSFSTGGNQPQHF.

This chain uses TRBV6-1 with TRBJ2-3; TRBD2 agrees at 10 bases. CDR1 and CDR2 (germline): MNHNS, SASEGT. The CDR3 runs to 15 residues. Trimming removed 3 bases from V and 6 bases from J; junction bases left unmatched: 6. DNA for the CDR3: TGTGCCAGCAGTGACACAAGCGGGGGGGCCGATACGCAGTATTTT. It is translated as CASSDTSGGADTQYF.

The chain recombines TRBV7-3 with TRBJ2-1, with D perhaps TRBD1 (6 bases). Germline CDR1 reads SGHTA; CDR2 reads FQGTGA. This CDR3 has 13 amino acids. Between the trimmed V and J ends, which lost 2 bases and 6 bases, there was a span of 8 bases. The CDR3 region is CASSLSGANEQFF. CDR3 coding DNA: TGTGCCAGCAGCTTATCAGGGGCCAATGAGCAGTTCTTC.

There are a few counts of this clone. The rearrangement uses TRBV7-6 and TRBJ2-1; 7 bases agree with TRBD1. V was pared by 2 bases and J by 1 base, with 2 bases of the junction left unmatched. CDR3 size: 15 residues. Germline V gene data show CDR1 as SGHVS and CDR2 as FNYEAQ. CDR3 residues: CASSLPGQSYNEQFF. As DNA, the CDR3 is TGTGCCAGCAGCTTACCGGGACAGTCCTACAATGAGCAGTTCTTC.

This clone was picked up one time. This chain uses TRBV5-1 with TRBJ2-3; TRBD2 matches at 7 bases. The germline CDR1 and CDR2 sequences are SGHRS and YFSETQ. V shed 1 base, J shed 4 bases, and the junction held 6 bases outside the gene matches. The CDR3 length is 15 residues. CDR3 bases: TGCGCCAGCAGCTTGAATGGGGGAGGGTCAGATACGCAGTATTTT. Translated: CASSLNGGGSDTQYF. The full variable domain, its missing parts supplied by reference TRBV5-1 and TRBJ2-3, is KAGVTQTPRYLIKTRGQQVTLSCSPISGHRSVSWYQQTPGQGLQFLFEYFSETQRNKGNFPGRFSGRQFSNSRSEMNVSTLELGDSALYLCASSLNGGGSDTQYFGPGTRLTVL.

The chain joins TRBV5-4 to TRBJ2-3; 9 bases line up with TRBD1. This CDR3 comprises 15 residues. Germline V gene sequence: CDR1 SGHNT, CDR2 YYREEE (reference sequence). Trimming removed 4 bases from V and 3 bases from J; junction bases left unmatched: 6. In DNA form, the CDR3 reads TGTGCCAGCAGCACACAGGGGGCTGGAACAGATACGCAGTATTTT. Protein: CASSTQGAGTDTQYF.

V and J are TRBV11-2 and TRBJ2-7; 10 bases are a match to TRBD2. Germline loops: CDR1 SGHAT, CDR2 FQNNGV. V gave up 5 bases and J gave up 3 bases; unmatched junction bases: 7. The CDR3 is 15 amino acids. In DNA form, the CDR3 reads TGTGCCAGCAGCACGCGGACTAGCGGAATCTACGAGCAGTACTTC. Translation: CASSTRTSGIYEQYF.

The chain recombines TRBV5-1 with TRBJ2-1; 7 nucleotides line up with TRBD1. The CDR3 runs 14 residues. CDR1 SGHRS and CDR2 YFSETQ come from the germline V gene. V dropped 0 bases and J dropped 10; count of bases not matched to a gene: 7. CDR3 amino acids: CASSLDRGRGEQFF. The DNA of the CDR3 is TGCGCCAGCAGCTTGGACAGGGGTAGGGGCGAGCAGTTCTTC. Supplemented by reference TRBV5-1 and TRBJ2-1, the full variable domain reads KAGVTQTPRYLIKTRGQQVTLSCSPISGHRSVSWYQQTPGQGLQFLFEYFSETQRNKGNFPGRFSGRQFSNSRSEMNVSTLELGDSALYLCASSLDRGRGEQFFGPGTRLTVL.

V gene TRBV30 combines with J gene TRBJ2-1; 8 bases fit TRBD2. This CDR3 contains 14 residues. The V and J ends lost 5 bases and 3 bases, in that order; junction bases with no gene match: 6. In germline, CDR1 is GTSNPN, CDR2 SVGIG (reference sequence). CDR3 in DNA: TGTGCCTGGGGCCGGGCGGGGGGCTACAATGAGCAGTTCTTC. Translating gives CAWGRAGGYNEQFF.

This clone was counted between two and nine times. V usage is TRBV7-9 and J usage is TRBJ1-1; unclear D gene. The V end lost 5 bases, the J end lost 2 bases, and 15 bases lay between the germline ends. This CDR3 is 15 amino acids long. CDR1 and CDR2 from the germline V gene are SEHNR and FQNEAQ (reference sequence). This CDR3 is CASSGGTISNTEAFF. DNA of the CDR3: TGTGCCAGCAGCGGAGGAACCATATCTAACACTGAAGCTTTCTTT.

The chain is built from TRBV9 and TRBJ2-7; TRBD2 matches 13 bases. Germline assignment: CDR1 SGDLS and CDR2 YYNGEE. The CDR3 has 16 residues. Trimming took 3 bases from V and 2 from J; bases not matched to a gene: 5. CDR3 protein: CASSAFGTSGTYEQYF. CDR3 in DNA: TGTGCCAGCAGCGCCTTTGGGACTAGCGGGACCTACGAGCAGTACTTC.

The rearrangement uses TRBV30 and TRBJ2-1, with unresolved D. This CDR3 has 12 amino acids. Per germline, CDR1 GTSNPN and CDR2 SVGIG (reference sequence). V lost 0 bases and J lost 6, with 6 bases in between. The chain's CDR3 is CAWSVLSNEQFF. The CDR3, as DNA: TGTGCCTGGAGTGTACTTTCCAATGAGCAGTTCTTC.

The chain is built from TRBV5-1 and TRBJ2-7; TRBD2 agrees at 7 bases. The CDR3 runs to 15 residues. CDR1 is SGHRS, CDR2 YFSETQ, per germline. Trimming took 1 base from V and 1 from J; bases not matched to a gene: 5. The chain's CDR3 is CASSLNSGSSYEQYF. The DNA of the CDR3 is TGCGCCAGCAGCTTGAATAGCGGGTCTTCCTACGAGCAGTACTTC.

The rearrangement links TRBV14 to TRBJ1-1, with D possibly matching TRBD1 (6 bases). The CDR3 spans 14 residues. V lost 8 bases to trimming and J lost 5 bases, with 18 bases between them. Germline V gene lookup returns CDR1 SGHDN and CDR2 FVKESK. For the CDR3, the DNA is TGTGCCAGCTCACGCCGGATACAGGGAACTGAAGCTTTCTTT. Translated: CASSRRIQGTEAFF.

The rearrangement joins TRBV10-3 to TRBJ1-1, with a possible D match to TRBD1 (6 bases). The CDR3 runs to 14 residues. Trimming shortened V by 2 bases and J by 1 base, and 8 bases separated the two germline ends. Germline CDR1 is ENHRY and CDR2 is SYGVKD. The CDR3 sequence is CAISERQENTEAFF. The CDR3 region has the DNA TGTGCCATCAGTGAGAGACAGGAGAACACTGAAGCTTTCTTT.